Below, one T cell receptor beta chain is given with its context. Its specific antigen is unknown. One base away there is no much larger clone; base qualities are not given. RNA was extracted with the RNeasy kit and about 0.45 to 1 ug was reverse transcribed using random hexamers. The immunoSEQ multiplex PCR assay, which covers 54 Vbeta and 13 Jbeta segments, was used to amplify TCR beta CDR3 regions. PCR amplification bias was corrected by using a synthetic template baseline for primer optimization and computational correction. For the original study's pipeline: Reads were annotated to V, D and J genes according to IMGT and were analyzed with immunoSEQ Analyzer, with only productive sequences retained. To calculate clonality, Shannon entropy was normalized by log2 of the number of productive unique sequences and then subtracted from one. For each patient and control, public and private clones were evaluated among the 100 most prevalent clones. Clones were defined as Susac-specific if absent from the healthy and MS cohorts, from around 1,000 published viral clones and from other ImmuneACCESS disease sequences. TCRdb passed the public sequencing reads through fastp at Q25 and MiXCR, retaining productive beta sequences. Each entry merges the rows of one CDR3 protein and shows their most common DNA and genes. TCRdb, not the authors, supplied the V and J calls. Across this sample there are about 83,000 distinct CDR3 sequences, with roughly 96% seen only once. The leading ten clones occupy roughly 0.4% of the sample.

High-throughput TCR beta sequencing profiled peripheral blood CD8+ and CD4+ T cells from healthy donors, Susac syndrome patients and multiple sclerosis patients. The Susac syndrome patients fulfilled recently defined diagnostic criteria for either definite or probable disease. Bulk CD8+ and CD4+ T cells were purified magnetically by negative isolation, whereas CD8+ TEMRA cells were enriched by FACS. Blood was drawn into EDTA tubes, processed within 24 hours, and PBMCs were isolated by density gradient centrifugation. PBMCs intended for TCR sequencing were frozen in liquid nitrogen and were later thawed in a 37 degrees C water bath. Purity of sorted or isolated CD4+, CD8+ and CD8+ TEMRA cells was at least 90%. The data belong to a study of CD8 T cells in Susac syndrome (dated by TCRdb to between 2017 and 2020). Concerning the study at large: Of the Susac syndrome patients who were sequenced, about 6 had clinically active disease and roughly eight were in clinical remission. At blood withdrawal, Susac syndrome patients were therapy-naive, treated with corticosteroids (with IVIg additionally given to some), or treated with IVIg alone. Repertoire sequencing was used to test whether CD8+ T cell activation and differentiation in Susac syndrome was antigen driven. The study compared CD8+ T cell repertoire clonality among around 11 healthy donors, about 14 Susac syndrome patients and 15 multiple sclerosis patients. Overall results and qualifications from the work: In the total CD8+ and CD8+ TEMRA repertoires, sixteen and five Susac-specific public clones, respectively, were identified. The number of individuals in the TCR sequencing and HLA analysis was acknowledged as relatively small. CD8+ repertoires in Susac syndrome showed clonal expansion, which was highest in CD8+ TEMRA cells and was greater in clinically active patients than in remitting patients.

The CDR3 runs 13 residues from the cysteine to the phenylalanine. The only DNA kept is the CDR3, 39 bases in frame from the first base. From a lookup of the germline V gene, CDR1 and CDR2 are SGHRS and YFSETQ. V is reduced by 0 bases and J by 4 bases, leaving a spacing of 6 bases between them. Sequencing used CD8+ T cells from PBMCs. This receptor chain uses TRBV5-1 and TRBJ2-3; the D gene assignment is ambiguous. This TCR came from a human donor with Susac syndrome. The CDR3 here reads CASSLAMADTQYF. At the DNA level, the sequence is TGCGCCAGCAGCTTGGCCATGGCAGATACGCAGTATTTT.